This TCR beta chain was sequenced in a study of post-analysis software for immune sequencing data. Regarding this clonotype: The antigen is unknown.

Every TCR beta cDNA library bore unique molecular identifiers. MiXCR, applied by TCRdb to the PCR reads, yields one record per CDR3 protein. This table holds about 820,000 distinct CDR3 sequences, under 70% found once. Overall study findings and caveats: Samples made in the same batch grouped tightly together by F measure. Five TRBV segments, including TRBV5-6, TRBV5-1 and TRBV20-1, were more frequent in patients than controls.

Germline V gives CDR1 SQVTM, CDR2 ANQGSEA. Trimming removed 4 bases at V and 5 bases at J, with 4 bases between. This CDR3 comprises 10 residues. V usage is TRBV29-1 and J usage is TRBJ2-3; no reliable D call. The TCR comes from a girl between 5 and 17 years old with multiple sclerosis. Sequencing input: blood. CDR3 loop: CSVVRDTQYF. CDR3 coding DNA: TGCAGCGTTGTTAGAGATACGCAGTATTTT.